The following is a T cell receptor (beta chain) sequence with its context. Its target is not known. The sample comes from a study of brain T cells in children with intractable seizures. Time point described: blood from clinic visit 5 months post-surgery; TSC patient then seizure free. The CDR3 runs to 16 residues. Germline V CDR1 and CDR2: SNHLY, FYNNEI. The ends were cut back, 8 bases at V and 0 bases at J, with 14 bases in the middle. General observations from the study: Viral specificity was inferred only from CDR3 similarity; HCMV serostatus was unknown. Absence of clones before surgery may stem from lower sequencing depth.

TCRdb keeps only in-frame clones here, not all; method: immunoSEQ multiplex PCR. The sample records about 340,000 clones, nearly 95% being singletons. The source was peripheral blood, collected around 5 months after surgery. V usage is TRBV2 and J usage is TRBJ1-6; perhaps TRBD1 as D (6 bases). This receptor was obtained from a boy under two years old with tuberous sclerosis and intractable seizures. This CDR3 reads CASSRGGSSYNSPLHF. The CDR3 DNA reads as TGTGCCAGCTCCCGAGGGGGTAGCTCCTATAATTCACCCCTCCACTTT.